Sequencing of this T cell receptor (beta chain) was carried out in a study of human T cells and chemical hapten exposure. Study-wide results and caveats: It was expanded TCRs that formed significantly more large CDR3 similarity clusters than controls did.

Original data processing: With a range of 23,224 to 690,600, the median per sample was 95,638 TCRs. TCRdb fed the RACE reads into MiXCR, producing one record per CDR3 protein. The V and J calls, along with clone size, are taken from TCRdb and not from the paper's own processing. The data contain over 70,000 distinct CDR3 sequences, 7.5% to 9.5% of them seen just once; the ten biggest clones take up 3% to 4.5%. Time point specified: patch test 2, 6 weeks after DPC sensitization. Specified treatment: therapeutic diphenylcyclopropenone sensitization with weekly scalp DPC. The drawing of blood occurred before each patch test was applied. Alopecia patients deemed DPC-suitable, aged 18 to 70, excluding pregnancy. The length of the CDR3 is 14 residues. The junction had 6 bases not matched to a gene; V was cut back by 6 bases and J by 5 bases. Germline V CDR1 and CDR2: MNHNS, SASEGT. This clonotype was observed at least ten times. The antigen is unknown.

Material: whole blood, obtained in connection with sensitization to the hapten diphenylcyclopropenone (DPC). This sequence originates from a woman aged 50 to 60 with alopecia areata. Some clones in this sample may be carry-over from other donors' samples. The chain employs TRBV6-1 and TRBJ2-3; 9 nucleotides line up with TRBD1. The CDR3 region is CASREDRGRDTQYF. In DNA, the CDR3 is TGTGCCAGCAGGGAGGACAGGGGACGAGATACGCAGTATTTT.